This is a list of T cell receptor beta chains from one sample in a study of blood T cell repertoires in COVID-19. Using immunoSEQ multiplex PCR, the repertoire was profiled, and TCRdb retains in-frame clones only, with some absent. Found here are about 340,000 clones, about 86% of them singletons; the top ten hold roughly 4.2%. The sequenced sample consisted of PBMCs or T cells enriched from blood (not recorded which). These receptors were taken from a woman aged 40 to 49 with acute COVID-19. CDR3s include the opening cysteine and the closing phenylalanine or tryptophan. The D gene is left open where the match is weak. The size of a clone is reported for some rows only, either as once, few or many, or as a class for expanded clones.

J gene	V gene	clone size	D gene	CDR3 protein	CDR3 DNA
TRBJ1-2	TRBV6-5	NA	NA	CASSSRKRDNYGYTF	TGTGCCAGCAGTTCCAGGAAGAGGGATAACTATGGCTACACCTTC
TRBJ2-3	TRBV7-8	NA	TRBD1	CASSFEQGKDTQYF	TGTGCCAGCAGCTTCGAACAGGGGAAGGATACGCAGTATTTT
TRBJ2-7	TRBV6-1	NA	TRBD2	CASSGISGRDTYEQYF	TGTGCCAGCAGTGGGATTAGCGGGAGGGATACCTACGAGCAGTACTTC
TRBJ2-7	TRBV2	NA	TRBD1	CASSVDRSYEQYF	TGTGCCAGCAGTGTGGACAGGTCCTACGAGCAGTACTTC
TRBJ1-1	TRBV14	few	NA	CASSQDQNTEAFF	TGTGCCAGCAGCCAAGACCAAAACACTGAAGCTTTCTTT
TRBJ2-7	TRBV10-3	NA	NA	CAISGGMPFVYEQYF	TGTGCCATCAGTGGAGGGATGCCCTTCGTCTACGAGCAGTACTTC
TRBJ2-6	TRBV7-9	NA	NA	CASSFGGAGANVLTF	TGTGCCAGCAGCTTCGGAGGGGCTGGGGCCAACGTCCTGACTTTC
TRBJ2-2	TRBV9	once	TRBD1	CASSPRQGTPGELFF	TGTGCCAGCAGCCCCAGACAGGGGACGCCCGGGGAGCTGTTTTTT
TRBJ2-7	TRBV7-2	NA	TRBD2	CASSLVVSLGSGIAYEQYF	TGTGCCAGCAGCTTAGTGGTCTCTCTCGGTAGCGGGATAGCCTACGAGCAGTACTTC
TRBJ1-3	TRBV28	once	NA	CASRAGFSGNTIYF	TGTGCCAGCAGAGCAGGGTTCTCTGGAAACACCATATATTTT
TRBJ2-1	TRBV5-1	NA	TRBD2	CASSLAGLAGGNEQFF	TGCGCCAGCAGCTTGGCCGGACTAGCGGGAGGCAATGAGCAGTTCTTC
TRBJ2-1	TRBV11-3	few	TRBD1	CASSLRDRDLNEQFF	TGTGCCAGCAGCTTACGGGACAGGGACCTGAATGAGCAGTTCTTC
TRBJ2-7	TRBV15	NA	NA	CATSRAPTPPDYEQYF	TGTGCCACCAGCAGAGCCCCGACTCCCCCCGACTACGAGCAGTACTTC
TRBJ1-2	TRBV6-2/TRBV6-3	NA	NA	CASSYSTVPSTF	TGTGCCAGCAGTTACTCTACAGTTCCGAGTACCTTC
TRBJ1-2	TRBV3-1/TRBV3-2	once	NA	CASSQDPLRGAGGYTF	TGTGCCAGCAGCCAAGATCCCCTTCGCGGGGCGGGTGGCTACACCTTC
TRBJ1-1	TRBV27	NA	NA	CASSLSSGNTEAFF	TGTGCCAGCAGTTTATCGTCGGGGAACACTGAAGCTTTCTTT
TRBJ1-1	TRBV6-2/TRBV6-3	NA	NA	CASSAPGTPKEEAFF	TGTGCCAGCAGTGCCCCCGGGACACCAAAAGAGGAAGCTTTCTTT
TRBJ2-1	TRBV5-4	NA	NA	CASTLTGETSNEQFF	TGTGCCAGCACCCTCACCGGGGAAACGTCCAATGAGCAGTTCTTC
TRBJ2-7	TRBV7-8	NA	TRBD1	CASSLIIIGTGGNEQYF	TGTGCCAGCAGCTTAATCATAATAGGGACAGGGGGCAACGAGCAGTACTTC
TRBJ2-1	TRBV19	NA	TRBD1	CASSILGRGITSEQFF	TGTGCCAGTAGTATATTGGGCAGGGGGATTACGAGTGAGCAGTTCTTC
TRBJ2-7	TRBV27	NA	NA	CASSFRTGYGEGSYEQYF	TGTGCCAGCAGTTTTCGGACAGGGTACGGGGAGGGGTCCTACGAGCAGTACTTC
TRBJ2-5	TRBV7-2	NA	TRBD1	CASSIGTGRQETQYF	TGTGCCAGCAGCATAGGGACAGGCCGCCAAGAGACCCAGTACTTC
TRBJ2-3	TRBV5-4	NA	NA	CASSLTRGGYGTDTQYF	TGTGCCAGCAGCTTGACTCGTGGGGGGTATGGTACAGATACGCAGTATTTT
TRBJ2-3	TRBV7-2	NA	NA	CASSLAGETDTQYF	TGTGCCAGCAGCTTAGCGGGCGAGACAGATACGCAGTATTTT
TRBJ2-1	TRBV28	NA	TRBD1	CASSFPGQGYNEQFF	TGTGCCAGCAGTTTTCCAGGACAGGGGTACAATGAGCAGTTCTTC
TRBJ1-1	TRBV5-1	NA	NA	CASSLGVRANTEAFF	TGCGCCAGCAGCTTGGGGGTCAGGGCGAACACTGAAGCTTTCTTT
TRBJ1-4	TRBV5-6	NA	NA	CASSLRATNEKLFF	TGTGCCAGCAGCTTGCGGGCAACTAATGAAAAACTGTTTTTT
TRBJ1-1	TRBV28	NA	TRBD1	CASSLFRGSTEAFF	TGTGCCAGCAGTCTCTTCAGGGGGAGCACTGAAGCTTTCTTT
TRBJ2-2	TRBV24-1	NA	NA	CATSPGDKHTGELFF	TGTGCCACCAGTCCCGGGGACAAGCACACCGGGGAGCTGTTTTTT
TRBJ1-3	TRBV18	NA	TRBD1	CASSPTGTGDGGNTIYF	TGTGCCAGCTCACCGACCGGGACAGGGGATGGCGGAAACACCATATATTTT
TRBJ2-7	TRBV19	once	TRBD1	CASSRTGSKSYEQYF	TGTGCCAGTAGTCGGACAGGGAGTAAGTCCTACGAGCAGTACTTC
TRBJ2-5	TRBV5-4	NA	TRBD1	CASSLGQGVETQYF	TGTGCCAGCAGCTTAGGACAGGGAGTAGAGACCCAGTACTTC
TRBJ2-7	TRBV27	NA	TRBD1	CASSTGQGAHEQYF	TGTGCCAGCAGTACTGGACAGGGGGCCCACGAGCAGTACTTC
TRBJ2-7	TRBV4-3	NA	NA	CASSQGTAIGNEQYF	TGCGCCAGCAGCCAAGGGACTGCCATTGGGAACGAGCAGTACTTC
TRBJ1-1	TRBV6-2/TRBV6-3	NA	NA	CASSYRQNTEAFF	TGTGCCAGCAGTTACAGACAGAACACTGAAGCTTTCTTT
TRBJ1-5	TRBV4-3	NA	TRBD1	CASSQNRGIGNQPQHF	TGCGCCAGCAGCCAGAACAGGGGTATTGGCAATCAGCCCCAGCATTTT
TRBJ2-1	TRBV10-3	NA	NA	CAISTGLRIEQFF	TGTGCCATTTCAACTGGGCTCAGGATTGAGCAGTTCTTC
TRBJ1-1	TRBV28	NA	NA	CASMELSAEAFF	TGTGCCAGTATGGAGCTCAGCGCTGAAGCTTTCTTT
TRBJ1-1	TRBV18	once	NA	CASSPDSLAAFF	TGTGCCAGCTCACCAGATTCCTTAGCGGCTTTCTTT
TRBJ2-7	TRBV7-2	few	NA	CASSPTTWSYYEQYF	TGTGCCAGCAGCCCCACTACATGGTCGTACTACGAGCAGTACTTC
TRBJ1-3	TRBV18	NA	TRBD1	CASSPPAQGGNTIYF	TGTGCCAGCTCACCACCAGCACAGGGGGGAAACACCATATATTTT
TRBJ1-6	TRBV28	NA	TRBD1	CASRPGQLYNSPLHF	TGTGCCAGCAGACCGGGACAGCTTTATAATTCACCCCTCCACTTT
TRBJ1-5	TRBV28	NA	TRBD1	CASSLYPDRSNQPQHF	TGTGCCAGCAGTTTATACCCGGACAGGAGCAATCAGCCCCAGCATTTT
TRBJ1-2	TRBV27	NA	NA	CASSPWDTQNYGYTF	TGTGCCAGCAGTCCCTGGGACACCCAGAACTATGGCTACACCTTC
TRBJ1-1	TRBV27	NA	NA	CASSLREGTEAFF	TGTGCCAGCAGCCTAAGGGAGGGCACTGAAGCTTTCTTT
TRBJ2-3	TRBV9	few	NA	CASSVDIGTGADTQYF	TGTGCCAGCAGCGTAGATATCGGGACTGGGGCAGATACGCAGTATTTT
TRBJ2-5	TRBV5-4	NA	TRBD2	CASSTRGLDQETQYF	TGTGCCAGCAGCACACGGGGACTAGACCAAGAGACCCAGTACTTC
TRBJ1-1	TRBV5-4	NA	NA	CASTPRMGRSTEAFF	TGTGCCAGCACCCCCCGAATGGGCCGAAGCACTGAAGCTTTCTTT
TRBJ1-5	TRBV3-1/TRBV3-2	NA	TRBD1	CASSSTGGGNQPQHF	TGTGCCAGCAGCTCGACAGGGGGCGGCAATCAGCCCCAGCATTTT
TRBJ1-1	TRBV19	NA	NA	CASSIMGSGGTEAFF	TGTGCCAGTAGTATCATGGGATCCGGGGGCACTGAAGCTTTCTTT
TRBJ2-1	TRBV7-3	NA	TRBD1	CASSGDRGSYNEQFF	TGTGCCAGCAGCGGGGACAGAGGCTCCTACAATGAGCAGTTCTTC
TRBJ1-6	TRBV7-9	NA	NA	CASSLVADGSPLHF	TGTGCCAGCAGCTTAGTGGCCGACGGGTCACCCCTCCACTTT
TRBJ1-3	TRBV5-1	NA	NA	CASSLERGNTIYF	TGCGCCAGCAGCTTGGAACGGGGAAACACCATATATTTT